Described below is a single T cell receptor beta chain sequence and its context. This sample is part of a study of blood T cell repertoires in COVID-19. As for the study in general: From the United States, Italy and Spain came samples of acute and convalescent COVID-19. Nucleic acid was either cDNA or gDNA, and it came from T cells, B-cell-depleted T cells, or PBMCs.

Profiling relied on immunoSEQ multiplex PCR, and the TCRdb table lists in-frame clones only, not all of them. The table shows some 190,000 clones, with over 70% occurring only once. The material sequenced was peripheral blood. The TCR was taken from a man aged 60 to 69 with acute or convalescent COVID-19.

In nucleotides, the CDR3 is TGTGCCAGCTCACCCCGGGAGAGTAGCACAGATACGCAGTATTTT. Translation: CASSPRESSTDTQYF. The rearrangement uses TRBV18 and TRBJ2-3; a weak D match, TRBD2 (6 bases). This CDR3 region has 15 residues. V gave up 3 bases and J gave up 0 bases, with 10 bases separating them. Germline assignment: CDR1 KGHSH and CDR2 LQKENI.